What follows are 20 T cell receptor beta chains derived from one specimen sequenced in a study of blood T cell repertoires in COVID-19. TCRdb's copy holds only in-frame clones and misses some; the assay was immunoSEQ multiplex PCR. Of roughly 150,000 clones listed, about 90% were seen once; the top ten hold roughly 4%. Sequences were obtained from PBMCs or T cells enriched from blood (not recorded which). These receptors originate from a woman between 35 and 50 years old who had been exposed to COVID-19.

The chain couples TRBV19 to TRBJ2-1; the D gene is possibly TRBD2 (6 bases). CDR1 and CDR2 from the germline V gene are LNHDA and SQIVND (reference sequence). CDR3 length equals 15 residues. Trimming took 5 bases from V and 0 from J, leaving 11 bases between them. CDR3 protein: CASSEGLSSYNEQFF. Here the CDR3 DNA reads TGTGCCAGTAGTGAGGGACTTAGCTCCTACAATGAGCAGTTCTTC.

CDR3 nucleotide sequence: TGTGCCAGCAGCCCCCACGGACTCAAGGAGACCCAGTACTTC. It yields the protein CASSPHGLKETQYF. This sequence joins TRBV7-9 and TRBJ2-5, with TRBD2 as a possible D gene (5 bases). The CDR3 loop spans 14 amino acids. Germline CDR1 is SEHNR and CDR2 is FQNEAQ (reference sequence). With 5 bases removed from V and 5 bases from J, the gap between germline ends came to 15 bases.

The chain couples TRBV7-2 to TRBJ1-2; 8 bases fit TRBD1. Germline V gives CDR1 SGHTA, CDR2 FQGNSA. V was clipped by 5 bases and J by 6 bases; unmatched bases: 8. The CDR3 has 14 amino acids. The CDR3 region is CASSTWTGSDGYTF. The CDR3 DNA reads TGTGCCAGCAGCACCTGGACAGGGTCAGATGGCTACACCTTC.

The chain has TRBV5-1 and TRBJ2-1; TRBD2 is a possible D gene (5 bases). Trimming removed 2 bases at V and 0 bases at J, with 9 bases between. The CDR3 length is 15 residues. CDR1 and CDR2 (germline): SGHRS, YFSETQ. This chain's CDR3 is CASSFSGGSYNEQFF. CDR3 in DNA: TGCGCCAGCAGCTTCAGCGGAGGCTCCTACAATGAGCAGTTCTTC.

This clone appeared once. This rearrangement joins TRBV29-1 to TRBJ2-7; tentative D call: TRBD2 (6 bases). Trimming pared 2 bases from V and 6 bases from J, leaving 8 bases between. The CDR3 covers 11 residues. CDR1 is SQVTM and CDR2 is ANQGSEA in the germline V gene. CDR3: CSVELGGEQYF. CDR3 in DNA: TGCAGCGTTGAACTCGGGGGCGAGCAGTACTTC.

The chain carries TRBV19 and TRBJ1-5; D unclear. The CDR3 covers 15 residues. The germline V and J ends were trimmed by 6 bases and 0 bases, with 12 bases remaining between them. Germline V CDR1 and CDR2: LNHDA, SQIVND (reference sequence). The CDR3 is CASRVAGNSNQPQHF. The CDR3 DNA is TGTGCCAGTAGGGTTGCGGGGAATAGCAATCAGCCCCAGCATTTT.

V gene TRBV18 combines with J gene TRBJ1-4; the D gene is possibly TRBD1 (6 bases). Germline lookup yields CDR1 KGHSH and CDR2 LQKENI. The V end lost 6 bases, the J end lost 7 bases, and 12 bases lay between the germline ends. The CDR3 contains 13 residues. In DNA form, the CDR3 reads TGTGCCAGCTCCGCGACAGGACCTGAAAAACTGTTTTTT. Its translation is CASSATGPEKLFF.

The chain carries TRBV27 and TRBJ1-3; tentative D call: TRBD1 (6 bases). Trimming cost V 1 base and J 7 bases, with 14 bases left between them. Germline CDR1 MNHEY, CDR2 SMNVEV (reference sequence). The CDR3 runs 15 residues. CDR3 sequence (DNA): TGTGCCAGCAGTTTATTAGGGGGGGCGAGGAACACCATATATTTT. Translation gives CASSLLGGARNTIYF.

The rearrangement links TRBV4-3 to TRBJ2-1; 7 bases are a match to TRBD2. Germline assignment: CDR1 LGHNA and CDR2 YSLEER. The V and J ends lost 4 bases and 0 bases, in that order; junction bases with no gene match: 3. The CDR3 runs to 15 residues. The CDR3 DNA is TGCGCCAGCAGCCCGACTAGCCCCTCCTACAATGAGCAGTTCTTC. Its translation is CASSPTSPSYNEQFF.

The chain couples TRBV28 to TRBJ2-3, with 7 positions matching TRBD2. The germline V gene has CDR1 MDHEN and CDR2 SYDVKM. The CDR3 spans 17 residues. V was clipped by 6 bases and J by 2 bases; unmatched bases: 14. CDR3 sequence (DNA): TGTGCCAGCAGATCCGGGACTAAGGGGATCGACACAGATACGCAGTATTTT. Translated, it gives CASRSGTKGIDTDTQYF.

V is TRBV5-1 and J is TRBJ1-2, with D possibly matching TRBD1 (6 bases). Between the trimmed V and J ends, which lost 0 bases and 6 bases, there was a span of 9 bases. The germline CDR1 and CDR2 sequences are SGHRS and YFSETQ. The CDR3 covers 13 residues. The CDR3 sequence is CASSLVGGHGYTF. The DNA of the CDR3 is TGCGCCAGCAGCTTGGTCGGGGGGCATGGCTACACCTTC.

The chain has TRBV21-1 and TRBJ2-5; the table's D call, TRBD2, has no DNA check behind it. TRBV21-1 constitutes a pseudogene. The CDR3 totals 13 residues. CDR3 region: CARTGGVQETQYF. CDR3 nucleotides: TGTGCCAGGACGGGGGGGGTCCAAGAGACCCAGTACTTC.

The chain uses TRBV19 and TRBJ2-2, with D perhaps matching TRBD2 (6 bases). CDR3 length equals 16 residues. The V and J ends lost 6 bases and 3 bases respectively, with 17 bases between them. Germline CDR1 reads LNHDA; CDR2 reads SQIVND (reference sequence). DNA for the CDR3: TGTGCCAGTAGCCTCCTCTCGGAGGGTTACACCGGGGAGCTGTTTTTT. It yields the protein CASSLLSEGYTGELFF.

This chain uses TRBV19 with TRBJ2-7; 9 bases line up with TRBD1. The CDR3 has 16 amino acids. V shed 4 bases, J shed 3 bases, and the junction held 10 bases outside the gene matches. Germline CDR1 LNHDA, CDR2 SQIVND (reference sequence). This chain's CDR3 is CASSTRTGTGNYEQYF. In DNA form, the CDR3 reads TGTGCCAGTAGTACAAGAACCGGGACAGGGAACTACGAGCAGTACTTC. The full variable domain, its missing parts supplied by reference TRBV19 and TRBJ2-7, is DGGITQSPKYLFRKEGQNVTLSCEQNLNHDAMYWYRQDPGQGLRLIYYSQIVNDFQKGDIAEGYSVSREKKESFPLTVTSAQKNPTAFYLCASSTRTGTGNYEQYFGPGTRLTVT.

This clone has only a few counts. The rearrangement links TRBV14 to TRBJ2-1, with a tentative D call TRBD2 (7 bases). V lost 4 bases, J lost 4 bases, and 14 bases lay in between. CDR3 size: 15 residues. CDR1 and CDR2 (germline): SGHDN, FVKESK. CDR3 coding DNA: TGTGCCAGCAGCCGCGCGCGGGGGCTGTACAATGAGCAGTTCTTC. Amino acids: CASSRARGLYNEQFF.

The chain has TRBV21-1 and TRBJ1-2. TRBV21-1 is classified as a pseudogene. The CDR3 is 11 residues long. DNA of the CDR3: TGTGCCAGCAGCTGGAGATATGGCTACACCTTC. It specifies CASSWRYGYTF.

The rearrangement links TRBV19 to TRBJ1-6; TRBD1 is a possible D gene (5 bases). The CDR3 sequence is 15 residues long. The V end lost 2 bases, the J end lost 8 bases, and 13 bases lay between the germline ends. Germline V gene sequence: CDR1 LNHDA, CDR2 SQIVND (reference sequence). The CDR3 sequence is CASSIRGRVDSPLHF. The CDR3 DNA reads TGTGCCAGTAGTATAAGGGGCCGTGTTGATTCACCCCTCCACTTT.

The rearrangement links TRBV11-3 to TRBJ2-1; 8 nucleotides align to TRBD2. V gave up 5 bases and J gave up 6 bases; unmatched junction bases: 15. Germline assignment: CDR1 SGHNT and CDR2 YENEEA. CDR3 length: 17 residues. The chain's CDR3 is CASSARAIGGGSNEQFF. CDR3 DNA sequence: TGTGCCAGCAGCGCTAGGGCCATCGGGGGGGGCTCCAATGAGCAGTTCTTC.

In its sample, this clone was seen a few times. V is TRBV28 and J is TRBJ1-4, with a possible D match to TRBD1 (6 bases). V lost 5 bases and J 7 bases, leaving 14 bases between the germline ends. The CDR3 totals 14 residues. Looked up from germline, CDR1 is MDHEN and CDR2 is SYDVKM. CDR3 region: CASSARQESEKLFF. CDR3 nucleotides: TGTGCCAGCAGTGCCCGACAGGAGTCTGAAAAACTGTTTTTT. Supplemented by reference TRBV28 and TRBJ1-4, the full variable domain reads DVKVTQSSRYLVKRTGEKVFLECVQDMDHENMFWYRQDPGLGLRLIYFSYDVKMKEKGDIPEGYSVSREKKERFSLILESASTNQTSMYLCASSARQESEKLFFGSGTQLSVL.

V is TRBV6-6 and J is TRBJ2-7, with 7 bases fitting TRBD1. Germline assignment: CDR1 MNHNY and CDR2 SVGAGI (reference sequence). V lost 9 bases to trimming and J lost 2 bases; unmatched junction nucleotides: 10. The CDR3 consists of 14 residues. Here the CDR3 reads CARLPGQTTYEQYF. CDR3 nucleotide sequence: TGTGCCAGGCTTCCGGGACAGACTACCTACGAGCAGTACTTC.